Below, 25 T cell receptor beta chains from the same sample are listed, as sequenced in a study of early T cells in non-severe SARS-CoV-2 infection. TCRdb itself ran the 5' RACE reads through MiXCR, one entry per CDR3 protein. The sample holds approximately 68,000 distinct CDR3 sequences, around a tenth seen once. This material consisted of whole blood, taken at baseline. These receptors all stem from an adult who was a healthcare worker with PCR-confirmed SARS-CoV-2 infection or an uninfected control (not recorded which).

V gene TRBV7-6 combines with J gene TRBJ1-3, with no clear D. The germline CDR1 and CDR2 sequences are SGHVS and FNYEAQ. Trimming removed 5 bases from V and 4 bases from J, with 12 bases in between. The CDR3 runs 14 residues. This CDR3 is CASSLTFGGNTIYF. The CDR3 nucleotides are TGTGCCAGCAGCCTAACATTTGGGGGAAACACCATATATTTT.

This clonotype has at least ten counts. The chain is built from TRBV20-1 and TRBJ2-3; 7 bases align to TRBD1. CDR3 length equals 17 residues. The germline V gene has CDR1 DFQATT and CDR2 SNEGSKA (reference sequence). Losses at the gene ends were 2 bases for V and 0 bases for J; bases not matched to a gene: 11. The CDR3 is CSARIRPGTASTDTQYF. DNA for the CDR3: TGCAGTGCTAGAATCCGCCCCGGGACAGCTAGCACAGATACGCAGTATTTT.

By sample share, this clonotype is medium-sized. This chain connects TRBV5-1 to TRBJ2-1, with TRBD1 matching 7 bases. The junction had 7 bases not matched to a gene; V was cut back by 4 bases and J by 6 bases. The CDR3 is made up of 14 amino acids. Germline CDR1 reads SGHRS; CDR2 reads YFSETQ. The CDR3 here is CASSPRTGSNEQFF. DNA of the CDR3: TGCGCCAGCAGCCCCCGGACAGGATCCAATGAGCAGTTCTTC.

The gene calls are TRBV11-2 and TRBJ2-5, with TRBD2 matching 8 bases. The CDR3 sequence is 14 residues long. J gave up 3 bases and V 2 bases, and 2 bases lay outside the gene matches. CDR1 and CDR2 (germline): SGHAT, FQNNGV. The CDR3 coding sequence is TGTGCCAGCAGCTTACTACTAGCGGAAGAGACCCAGTACTTC. This encodes CASSLLLAEETQYF.

This clonotype came up a few times. The CDR3 loop reads CASSRDHIEQYF. The CDR3 DNA follows: TGTGCCAGCAGCAGGGACCATATCGAGCAGTACTTC. This sequence joins TRBV6-2 or TRBV6-3 and TRBJ2-7; perhaps D is TRBD1 or TRBD2 (5 bases each). Trimming pared 6 bases from V and 6 bases from J, leaving 12 bases between. CDR3 length: 12 amino acids. Germline CDR1 and CDR2: MNHEY and SVGEGT.

The chain is built from TRBV6-1 and TRBJ1-5; perhaps TRBD1 as D (5 bases). V was cut by 7 bases and J by 10 bases, with 14 bases left in between. This CDR3 is built from 12 residues. CDR1 and CDR2 from the germline V gene are MNHNS and SASEGT. The CDR3 nucleotides read TGTGCCAGCAAAACAGGAAACGGACCCCAGCATTTT. It yields the protein CASKTGNGPQHF.

This clonotype was detected only a few times. The chain carries TRBV29-1 and TRBJ2-2, with a tentative D call TRBD1 (7 bases). V lost 4 bases and J lost 4, with 10 bases in between. This CDR3 region has 13 residues. In germline, CDR1 is SQVTM, CDR2 ANQGSEA. CDR3 coding DNA: TGCAGCGTTGCCAGGGGGGCCACCGGGGAGCTGTTTTTT. Its translation: CSVARGATGELFF.

The chain employs TRBV20-1 and TRBJ2-5; D is possibly TRBD1 or TRBD2 (5 bases each). The V end was cut by 5 bases, the J end by 5 bases, with 18 bases between. Germline CDR1 DFQATT, CDR2 SNEGSKA (reference sequence). This CDR3 contains 14 residues. CDR3: CSAWGRLASETQYF. CDR3 sequence (DNA): TGCAGTGCTTGGGGACGGCTAGCCTCCGAGACCCAGTACTTC.

The chain couples TRBV5-5 to TRBJ1-5; unclear D gene. The V and J ends lost 2 bases and 4 bases respectively, with 13 bases between them. CDR1 and CDR2 (germline): SGHKS, YYEKEE (reference sequence). This CDR3 has 15 amino acids. The CDR3 nucleotides are TGTGCCAGCAGCTTTGGAAACTACGCAAATCAGCCCCAGCATTTT. Its translation: CASSFGNYANQPQHF.

This clonotype was detected only a few times. The chain couples TRBV5-1 to TRBJ2-1; D remains ambiguous. The V and J ends lost 6 bases and 5 bases respectively, with 9 bases between them. The CDR3 length is 12 residues. CDR1 and CDR2 (germline): SGHRS, YFSETQ. The CDR3 here is CASTSGNNEQFF. The CDR3 nucleotides read TGCGCCAGCACCTCCGGCAACAATGAGCAGTTCTTC.

This clonotype was recorded many times. The CDR3: CASGTAFGQGGNSPLHF. CDR3 DNA: TGTGCCAGCGGGACAGCCTTTGGACAGGGCGGAAATTCACCCCTCCACTTT. The chain recombines TRBV28 with TRBJ1-6, with TRBD1 matching over 8 bases. Germline CDR1 is MDHEN and CDR2 is SYDVKM. The CDR3 is 17 residues long. The trim removed 8 bases at V and 7 bases at J, leaving 16 bases unmatched.

The chain has TRBV6-1 and TRBJ2-4; a weak D match, TRBD1 (7 bases). CDR1 is MNHNS, CDR2 SASEGT, per germline. V lost 6 bases and J 8 bases, leaving 14 bases between the germline ends. The CDR3 has 13 residues. CDR3 protein: CASRRTGGHIQYF. CDR3 in DNA: TGTGCCAGCAGGAGGACAGGAGGGCACATTCAGTACTTC.

A word on this clonotype: It may be a read error: a sequence one base away is much more abundant. The chain has TRBV7-9 and TRBJ2-3, with TRBD2 identical over 12 bases. The CDR3 is 17 residues long. Germline V gene lookup returns CDR1 SEHNR and CDR2 FQNEAQ (reference sequence). The V and J ends lost 6 bases and 3 bases, in that order; junction bases with no gene match: 10. The CDR3 DNA is TGTGCCAGCAGTAACCAGGCAACTAGCGGGGGGACAGATACGCAGTATTTT. This gives the protein CASSNQATSGGTDTQYF.

There are a few counts of this clonotype. V is TRBV12-3 or TRBV12-4 and J is TRBJ1-6, with D unclear. Trimming removed 5 bases from V and 14 bases from J, with 13 bases in between. CDR3 size: 12 residues. The DNA of the CDR3 is TGTGCCAGCAGTCAGAGTCCCTCTTCCCTCCACTTT. Its protein product is CASSQSPSSLHF.

The CDR3 bases are TGTGCCAGCAGGGCTCCCAGGGGTGAGGTTGAAGCTTTCTTT. Amino acid sequence: CASRAPRGEVEAFF. The V call is TRBV12-3 or TRBV12-4, the J call TRBJ1-1; D may be TRBD1 (6 bases). The ends were cut back, 6 bases at V and 7 bases at J, with 18 bases in the middle. The CDR3 is made up of 14 amino acids.

This sequence joins TRBV6-6 and TRBJ2-7, with 7 bases that match TRBD1. With 0 bases clipped from V and 3 bases from J, the junction kept 5 bases outside the gene matches. The CDR3 covers 15 residues. Germline V CDR1 and CDR2: MNHNY, SVGAGI (reference sequence). In nucleotides, the CDR3 is TGTGCCAGCAGTTACTCGACAGGGCTAGGCTACGAGCAGTACTTC. Amino acid sequence: CASSYSTGLGYEQYF.

This clonotype came up many times. The V call is TRBV6-6, the J call TRBJ1-5; TRBD1 matches at 9 bases. Germline V lookup: CDR1 MNHNY, CDR2 SVGAGI (reference sequence). The CDR3 consists of 15 residues. The trim removed 7 bases at V and 5 bases at J, leaving 9 bases unmatched. In DNA form, the CDR3 reads TGTGCCAGCACCGAACAGGGGGCTTACGATCAGCCCCAGCATTTT. It translates to CASTEQGAYDQPQHF.

This clonotype was detected a few times. This chain joins TRBV6-2 or TRBV6-3 and TRBJ1-6; D is uncertain. This CDR3 is built from 15 residues. Germline CDR1 reads MNHEY; CDR2 reads SVGEGT. The germline V and J ends were trimmed by 2 bases and 7 bases, with 12 bases remaining between them. The chain's CDR3 is CASSYVRHDNSPLHF. The CDR3, as DNA: TGTGCCAGCAGTTACGTCCGACATGACAATTCACCCCTCCACTTT.

This clonotype was seen a few times. The chain recombines TRBV2 with TRBJ2-7; tentatively, D is TRBD1 (6 bases). The CDR3 contains 14 residues. Germline values: CDR1 SNHLY, CDR2 FYNNEI. V lost 10 bases, J lost 6 bases, and 22 bases lay in between. Here the CDR3 reads CAIIPGAGDREQYF. CDR3 nucleotide sequence: TGTGCCATTATCCCCGGGGCAGGGGATCGCGAGCAGTACTTC.

This clonotype was seen more than once but under ten times. The chain links TRBV6-2 or TRBV6-3 to TRBJ2-5; perhaps TRBD1 as D (5 bases). Trimming cost V 2 bases and J 2 bases, with 12 bases left between them. Germline V gene lookup returns CDR1 MNHEY and CDR2 SVGEGT. This CDR3 is built from 15 residues. Here the CDR3 reads CASSYGAGLQETQYF. The CDR3 nucleotides are TGTGCCAGCAGTTACGGCGCAGGGCTACAAGAGACCCAGTACTTC.

The rearrangement links TRBV20-1 to TRBJ2-5; TRBD2 matches at 11 bases. The CDR3 covers 15 residues. The trim removed 4 bases at V and 2 bases at J, leaving 6 bases unmatched. Germline CDR1 and CDR2: DFQATT and SNEGSKA (reference sequence). The DNA for the CDR3 is TGCAGTGCTAACCCGACTAGCGGGGAGCAAGAGACCCAGTACTTC. Encoded protein: CSANPTSGEQETQYF.

This clonotype has just a few counts. The V call is TRBV11-2, the J call TRBJ2-2; D tentatively fits TRBD1 or TRBD2 (5 bases each). This CDR3 comprises 14 residues. V was pared by 7 bases and J by 2 bases, with 11 bases between. Germline V gene sequence: CDR1 SGHAT, CDR2 FQNNGV. CDR3 in DNA: TGTGCCAGCAAAGAGGGGCGAAACACCGGGGAGCTGTTTTTT. Its protein product is CASKEGRNTGELFF.

The chain carries TRBV7-3 and TRBJ2-1; 7 bases align to TRBD1. V lost 1 base and J lost 0; bases outside the gene matches: 9. Germline lookup yields CDR1 SGHTA and CDR2 FQGTGA. The CDR3 has 18 residues. The CDR3 region has the DNA TGTGCCAGCAGCTTAAACCCAGGGGGTGGAGGCTCCTACAATGAGCAGTTCTTC. Translated, it gives CASSLNPGGGGSYNEQFF.

The chain couples TRBV12-3 or TRBV12-4 to TRBJ2-7, with no clear D. This CDR3 is 12 amino acids long. Trimming stripped 6 bases from V and 3 bases from J, with 9 bases between. The CDR3, as DNA: TGTGCCAGCAGCCTCAACCGCTACGAGCAGTACTTC. Translated: CASSLNRYEQYF.

This clonotype was seen at least ten times. This rearrangement joins TRBV15 to TRBJ1-2; possible D gene TRBD1, 5 bases. Trimming shortened V by 5 bases and J by 3 bases, and 13 bases separated the two germline ends. The CDR3 sequence is 14 residues long. CDR1 and CDR2 from the germline V gene are LNHNV and YYDKDF (reference sequence). Written as DNA, the CDR3 is TGTGCCACCAGCGGCCCAGACAGAGACTATGGCTACACCTTC. Encoded protein: CATSGPDRDYGYTF.